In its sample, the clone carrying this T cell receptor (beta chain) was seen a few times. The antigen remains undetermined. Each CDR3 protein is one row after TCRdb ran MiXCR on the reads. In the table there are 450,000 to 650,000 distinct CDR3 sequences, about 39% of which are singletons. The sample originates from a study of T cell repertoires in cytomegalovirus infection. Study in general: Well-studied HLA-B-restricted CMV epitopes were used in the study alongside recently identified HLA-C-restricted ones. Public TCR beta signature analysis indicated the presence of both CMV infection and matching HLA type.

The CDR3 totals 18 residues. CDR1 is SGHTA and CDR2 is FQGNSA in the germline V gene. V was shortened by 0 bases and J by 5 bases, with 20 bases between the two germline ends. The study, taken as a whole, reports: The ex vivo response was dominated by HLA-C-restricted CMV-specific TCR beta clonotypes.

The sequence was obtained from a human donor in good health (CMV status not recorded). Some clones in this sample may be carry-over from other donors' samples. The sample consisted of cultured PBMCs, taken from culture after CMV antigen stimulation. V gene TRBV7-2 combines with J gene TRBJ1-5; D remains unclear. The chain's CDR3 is CASSLAGLAVGLYQPQHF. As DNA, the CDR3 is TGTGCCAGCAGCTTAGCCGGGCTGGCCGTCGGGCTTTATCAGCCCCAGCATTTT.